This T cell receptor (beta chain) appears in the sequencing data of a study of blood T cell repertoires in COVID-19. Study at large: Spain, Italy and the United States supplied samples that represented acute and convalescent COVID-19.

This CDR3 is built from 16 residues. Germline CDR1 reads MNHEY; CDR2 reads SVGAGI. V shed 0 bases and J 2 bases; nucleotides not matched to a gene: 6. Some clones are missing from TCRdb's copy, which holds only in-frame ones; the method was immunoSEQ multiplex PCR. The table has about 220,000 clones, 80% to 85% seen once. The source of this sequence is a woman in her twenties or thirties who had recovered from COVID-19. Sequencing used peripheral blood. V is TRBV6-5 and J is TRBJ1-2, with 7 bases aligning to TRBD1. In DNA, the CDR3 is TGTGCCAGCAGTTACTCGAATAGGGGGCCGAACTATGGCTACACCTTC. Translating gives CASSYSNRGPNYGYTF.